Below, 3 T cell receptor beta chains from the same sample are listed, as sequenced in a study of T cells in women clearing cervical HPV infection. Assay used: immunoSEQ multiplex PCR; TCRdb lists only in-frame clones, some missing. The specimen's table records some 20,000 clones. What was sequenced was blood buffy coat. All receptors derive from a woman aged 18-70 years with a cervical HPV16 infection that either progressed to CIN3+ or cleared (not recorded which).

A remark on this clone: The sequenced fragment ends 3 residues before the CDR3 boundary, so the rest is inferred from the germline J gene. The chain recombines TRBV2 with TRBJ1-1, with 7 positions matching TRBD1. This CDR3 is 14 amino acids long. In germline, CDR1 is SNHLY, CDR2 FYNNEI. V lost 7 bases, J lost 0 bases, and 5 bases stayed unmatched. Here the CDR3 reads CASNDRELNTEAFF. The CDR3 bases that were read are TGTGCCAGCAATGACAGGGAATTGAACACTGAA.

Remarks on this clone: The sequenced fragment ends 3 residues before the CDR3 boundary, so the rest is inferred from the germline J gene. The rearrangement joins TRBV7-2 to TRBJ1-2; 10 positions agree with TRBD1. Germline loops: CDR1 SGHTA, CDR2 FQGNSA. CDR3 length equals 14 residues. CDR3 DNA, as far as it was read: TGTGCCAGCAGCTTAGGGACAGGGGGAAGGGGC. This codes for CASSLGTGGRG. The CDR3 in its entirety is CASSLGTGGRGYTF.

CDR3 protein: CASSLQGNTEAFF. CDR3 DNA (partial): TGTGCCAGTAGCTTACAGGGAAACACTGAA. This chain connects TRBV19 to TRBJ1-1, with D maybe TRBD1 (6 bases). The sequence runs out 3 residues before the end of the CDR3; the remainder is reconstructed from the germline J gene. Germline values: CDR1 LNHDA, CDR2 SQIVND (reference sequence). Trimming took off 6 bases at V and 2 bases at J, with 10 bases between the two ends. This CDR3 spans 13 amino acids. Drawing the rest from reference TRBV19 and TRBJ1-1, the complete variable domain is DGGITQSPKYLFRKEGQNVTLSCEQNLNHDAMYWYRQDPGQGLRLIYYSQIVNDFQKGDIAEGYSVSREKKESFPLTVTSAQKNPTAFYLCASSLQGNTEAFFGQGTRLTVV.